What follows is one T cell receptor (beta chain) and its context. The germline V gene encodes CDR1 SQVTM and CDR2 ANQGSEA. V was cut by 2 bases and J by 0 bases, with 6 bases left in between. The CDR3 runs 13 residues. These data belong to a study of identical twins. TCRdb re-derived calls from the 5' RACE reads in MiXCR, one entry per CDR3 protein. The top ten hold 0.8% to 1% of the sample, which has hundreds of thousands of distinct CDR3 sequences, 8.6% seen once. These data were also filed under a second study, of yellow fever vaccine responses in identical twins.

The rearrangement joins TRBV29-1 to TRBJ2-3; D is unresolved. This receptor was identified in a woman between 18 and 29 years old in good health. Sequenced material: PBMCs. The CDR3 loop reads CSVELGSTDTQYF. The CDR3 region has the DNA TGCAGCGTTGAACTAGGTAGCACAGATACGCAGTATTTT.